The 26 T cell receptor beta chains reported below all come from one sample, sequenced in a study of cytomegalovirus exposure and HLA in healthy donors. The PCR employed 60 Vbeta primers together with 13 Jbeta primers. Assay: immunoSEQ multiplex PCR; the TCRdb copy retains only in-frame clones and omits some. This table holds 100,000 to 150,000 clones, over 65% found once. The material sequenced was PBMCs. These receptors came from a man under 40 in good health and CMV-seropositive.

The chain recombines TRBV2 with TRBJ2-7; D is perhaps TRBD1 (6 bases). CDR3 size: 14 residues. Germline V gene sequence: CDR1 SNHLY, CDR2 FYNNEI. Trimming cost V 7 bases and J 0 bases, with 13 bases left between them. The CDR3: CASTTDRSSYEQYF. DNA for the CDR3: TGTGCCAGCACTACGGACAGATCCTCCTACGAGCAGTACTTC.

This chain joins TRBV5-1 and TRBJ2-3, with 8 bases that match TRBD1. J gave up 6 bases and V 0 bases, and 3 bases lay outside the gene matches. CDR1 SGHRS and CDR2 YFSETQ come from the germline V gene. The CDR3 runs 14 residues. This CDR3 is CASSLDRGRDTQYF. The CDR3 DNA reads TGCGCCAGCAGCTTGGACAGGGGGAGGGATACGCAGTATTTT.

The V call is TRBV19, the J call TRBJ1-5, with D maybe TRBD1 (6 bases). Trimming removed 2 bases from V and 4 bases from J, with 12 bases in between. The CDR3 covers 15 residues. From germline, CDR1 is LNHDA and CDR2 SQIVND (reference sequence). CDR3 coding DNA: TGTGCCAGTAGTATATCGGGCAGGGGTAATCAGCCCCAGCATTTT. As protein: CASSISGRGNQPQHF.

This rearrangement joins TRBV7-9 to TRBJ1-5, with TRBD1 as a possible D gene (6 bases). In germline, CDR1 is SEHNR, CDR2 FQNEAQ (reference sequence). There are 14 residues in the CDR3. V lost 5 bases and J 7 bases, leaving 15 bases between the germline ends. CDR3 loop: CASSRTGLSQPQHF. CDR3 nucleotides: TGTGCCAGCAGCCGAACAGGGTTGTCCCAGCCCCAGCATTTT.

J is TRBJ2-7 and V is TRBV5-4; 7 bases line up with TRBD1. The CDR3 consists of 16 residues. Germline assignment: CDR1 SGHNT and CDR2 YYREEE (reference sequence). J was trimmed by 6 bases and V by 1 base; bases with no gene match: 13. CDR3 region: CASSLHATGAIGEQYF. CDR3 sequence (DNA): TGTGCCAGCAGCTTGCACGCAACAGGGGCGATCGGCGAGCAGTACTTC.

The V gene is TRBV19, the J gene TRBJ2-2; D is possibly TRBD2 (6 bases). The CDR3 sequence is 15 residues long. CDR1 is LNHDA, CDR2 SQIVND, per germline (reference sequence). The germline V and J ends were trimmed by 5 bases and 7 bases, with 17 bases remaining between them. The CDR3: CASSLSGVGSGELFF. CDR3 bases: TGTGCCAGTAGTTTGTCGGGGGTGGGTAGCGGGGAGCTGTTTTTT.

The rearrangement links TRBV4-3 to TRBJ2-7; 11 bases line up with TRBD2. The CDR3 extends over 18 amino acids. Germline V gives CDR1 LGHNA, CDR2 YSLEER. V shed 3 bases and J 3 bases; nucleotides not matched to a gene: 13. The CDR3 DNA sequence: TGCGCCAGCAGCCATGGTCTCACCGGGACTAGCGGACGCTACGAGCAGTACTTC. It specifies CASSHGLTGTSGRYEQYF.

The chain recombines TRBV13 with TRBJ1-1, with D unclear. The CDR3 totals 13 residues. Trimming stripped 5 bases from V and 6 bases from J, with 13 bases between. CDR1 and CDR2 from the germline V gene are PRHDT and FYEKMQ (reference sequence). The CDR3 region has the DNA TGTGCCAGCAGCGTTAACCGACGGGCTGAAGCTTTCTTT. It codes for CASSVNRRAEAFF.

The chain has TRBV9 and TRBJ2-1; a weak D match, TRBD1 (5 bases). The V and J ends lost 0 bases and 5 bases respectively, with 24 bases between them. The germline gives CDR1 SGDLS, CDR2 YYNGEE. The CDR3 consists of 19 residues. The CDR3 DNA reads TGTGCCAGCAGCGTAGCTACAAGCGTAAGGGGTCGTCCTAACAATGAGCAGTTCTTC. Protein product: CASSVATSVRGRPNNEQFF.

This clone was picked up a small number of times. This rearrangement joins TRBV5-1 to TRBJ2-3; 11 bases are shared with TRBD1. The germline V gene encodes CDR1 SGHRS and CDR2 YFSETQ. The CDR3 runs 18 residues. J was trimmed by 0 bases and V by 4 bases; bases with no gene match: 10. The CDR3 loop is CASSQLGGTGGSTDTQYF. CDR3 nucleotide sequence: TGCGCCAGCAGCCAGCTTGGGGGGACAGGGGGGAGCACAGATACGCAGTATTTT.

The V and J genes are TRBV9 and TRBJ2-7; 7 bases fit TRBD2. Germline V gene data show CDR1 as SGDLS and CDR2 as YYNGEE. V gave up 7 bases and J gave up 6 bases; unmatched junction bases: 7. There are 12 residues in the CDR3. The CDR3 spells CASGRGGREQYF. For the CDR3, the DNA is TGTGCCAGCGGCCGGGGAGGGCGCGAGCAGTACTTC. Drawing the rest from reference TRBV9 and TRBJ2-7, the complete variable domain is DSGVTQTPKHLITATGQRVTLRCSPRSGDLSVYWYQQSLDQGLQFLIQYYNGEERAKGNILERFSAQQFPDLHSELNLSSLELGDSALYFCASGRGGREQYFGPGTRLTVT.

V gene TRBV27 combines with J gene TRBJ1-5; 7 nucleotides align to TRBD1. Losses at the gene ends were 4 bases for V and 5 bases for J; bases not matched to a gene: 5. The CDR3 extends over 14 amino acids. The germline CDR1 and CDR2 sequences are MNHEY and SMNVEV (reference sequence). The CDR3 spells CASSSTGPYQPQHF. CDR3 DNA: TGTGCCAGCAGTTCGACAGGGCCTTATCAGCCCCAGCATTTT.

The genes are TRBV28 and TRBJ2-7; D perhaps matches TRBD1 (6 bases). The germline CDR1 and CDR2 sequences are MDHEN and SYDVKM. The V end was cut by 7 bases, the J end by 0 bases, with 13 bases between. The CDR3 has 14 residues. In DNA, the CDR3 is TGTGCCAGCACCGGGACACCCAGCTCCTACGAGCAGTACTTC. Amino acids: CASTGTPSSYEQYF. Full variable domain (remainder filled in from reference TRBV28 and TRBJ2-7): DVKVTQSSRYLVKRTGEKVFLECVQDMDHENMFWYRQDPGLGLRLIYFSYDVKMKEKGDIPEGYSVSREKKERFSLILESASTNQTSMYLCASTGTPSSYEQYFGPGTRLTVT.

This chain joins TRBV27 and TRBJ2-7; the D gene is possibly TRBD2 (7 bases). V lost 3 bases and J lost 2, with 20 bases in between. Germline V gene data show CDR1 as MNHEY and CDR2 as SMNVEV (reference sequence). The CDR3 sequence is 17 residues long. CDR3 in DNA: TGTGCCAGCAGTTTCGGGGGGCTCAAGCCGAAGCCCTACGAGCAGTACTTC. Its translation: CASSFGGLKPKPYEQYF.

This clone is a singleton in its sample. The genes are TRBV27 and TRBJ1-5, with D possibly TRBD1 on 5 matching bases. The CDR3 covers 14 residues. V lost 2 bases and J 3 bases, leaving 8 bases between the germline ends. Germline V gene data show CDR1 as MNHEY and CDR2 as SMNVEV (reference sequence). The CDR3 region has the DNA TGTGCCAGCAGTTTAGTAGGGGTCAATCAGCCCCAGCATTTT. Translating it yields CASSLVGVNQPQHF.

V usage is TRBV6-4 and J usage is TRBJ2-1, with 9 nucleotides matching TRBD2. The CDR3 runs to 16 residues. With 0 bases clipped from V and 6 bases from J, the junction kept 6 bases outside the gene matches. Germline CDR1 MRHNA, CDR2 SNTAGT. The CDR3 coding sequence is TGTGCCAGCAGTGACTCGGAAAGGACTAGCGTCAATGAGCAGTTCTTC. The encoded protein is CASSDSERTSVNEQFF.

The CDR3 DNA reads TGTGCCTGGAGATGGGGGGGACCCCCGCTCGAGCAGTACTTC. Its translation: CAWRWGGPPLEQYF. The V call is TRBV30, the J call TRBJ2-7, with TRBD2 identical over 7 bases. Germline V CDR1 and CDR2: GTSNPN, SVGIG (reference sequence). V trimming: 3 bases; J trimming: 6 bases; junction bases outside the gene matches: 11. The CDR3 covers 14 residues.

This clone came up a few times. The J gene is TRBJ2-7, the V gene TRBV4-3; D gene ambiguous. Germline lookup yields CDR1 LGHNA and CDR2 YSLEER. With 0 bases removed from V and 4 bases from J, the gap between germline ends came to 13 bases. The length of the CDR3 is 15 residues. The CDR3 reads CASSQEISTGYEQYF. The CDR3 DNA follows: TGCGCCAGCAGCCAAGAGATCTCGACTGGTTACGAGCAGTACTTC.

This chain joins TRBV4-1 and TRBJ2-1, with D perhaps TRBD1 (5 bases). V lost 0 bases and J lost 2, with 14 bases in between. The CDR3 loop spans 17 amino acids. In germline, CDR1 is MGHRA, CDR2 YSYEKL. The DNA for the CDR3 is TGCGCCAGCAGCCAAGATCAAATCAGGGTCACCTACAATGAGCAGTTCTTC. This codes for CASSQDQIRVTYNEQFF.

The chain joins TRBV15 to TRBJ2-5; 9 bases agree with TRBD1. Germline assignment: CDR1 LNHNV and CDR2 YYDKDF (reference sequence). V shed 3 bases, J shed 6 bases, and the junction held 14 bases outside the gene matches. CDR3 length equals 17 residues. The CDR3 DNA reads TGTGCCACCAGCAGGATGCCGGGGACAGGGAACAAGAAGACCCAGTACTTC. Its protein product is CATSRMPGTGNKKTQYF. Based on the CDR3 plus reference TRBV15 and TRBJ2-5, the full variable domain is DAMVIQNPRYQVTQFGKPVTLSCSQTLNHNVMYWYQQKSSQAPKLLFHYYDKDFNNEADTPDNFQSRRPNTSFCFLDIRSPGLGDTAMYLCATSRMPGTGNKKTQYFGPGTRLLVL.

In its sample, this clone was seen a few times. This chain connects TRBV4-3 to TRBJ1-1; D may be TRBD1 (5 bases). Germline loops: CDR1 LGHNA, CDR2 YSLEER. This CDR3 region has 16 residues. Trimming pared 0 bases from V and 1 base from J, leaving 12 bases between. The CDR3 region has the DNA TGCGCCAGCAGCCAAGATATCGGCACAGGGAACACTGAAGCTTTCTTT. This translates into CASSQDIGTGNTEAFF.

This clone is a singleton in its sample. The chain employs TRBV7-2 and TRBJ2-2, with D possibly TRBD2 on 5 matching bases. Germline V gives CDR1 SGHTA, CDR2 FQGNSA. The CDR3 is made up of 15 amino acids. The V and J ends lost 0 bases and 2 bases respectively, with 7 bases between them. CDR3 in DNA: TGTGCCAGCAGCTTAGCGGGAGTTAACACCGGGGAGCTGTTTTTT. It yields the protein CASSLAGVNTGELFF. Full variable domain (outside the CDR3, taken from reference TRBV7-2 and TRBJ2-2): GAGVSQSPSNKVTEKGKDVELRCDPISGHTALYWYRQSLGQGLEFLIYFQGNSAPDKSGLPSDRFSAERTGGSVSTLTIQRTQQEDSAVYLCASSLAGVNTGELFFGEGSRLTVL.

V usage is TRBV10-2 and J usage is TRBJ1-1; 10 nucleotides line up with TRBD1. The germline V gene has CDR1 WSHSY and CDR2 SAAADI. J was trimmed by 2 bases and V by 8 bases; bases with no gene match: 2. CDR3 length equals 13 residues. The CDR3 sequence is CASRDRGNTEAFF. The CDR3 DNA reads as TGCGCCAGCCGGGACAGGGGCAACACTGAAGCTTTCTTT.

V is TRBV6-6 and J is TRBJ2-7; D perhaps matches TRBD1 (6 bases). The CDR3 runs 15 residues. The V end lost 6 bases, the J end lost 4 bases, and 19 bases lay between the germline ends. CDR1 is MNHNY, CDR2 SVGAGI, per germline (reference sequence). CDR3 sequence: CASRSRDTISYEQYF. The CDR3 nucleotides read TGTGCCAGCAGATCCCGGGACACTATCTCGTACGAGCAGTACTTC.

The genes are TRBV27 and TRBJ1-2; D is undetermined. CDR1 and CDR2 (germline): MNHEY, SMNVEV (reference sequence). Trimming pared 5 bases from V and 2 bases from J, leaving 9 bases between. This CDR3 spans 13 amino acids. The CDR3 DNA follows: TGTGCCAGCAGTGACCAGCGAAACTATGGCTACACCTTC. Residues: CASSDQRNYGYTF.

The chain's CDR3 is CASSLGLRKTQYF. CDR3 coding DNA: TGTGCCAGCAGCTTAGGCCTCAGGAAGACCCAGTACTTC. The V and J genes are TRBV5-4 and TRBJ2-5; D unclear. Germline loops: CDR1 SGHNT, CDR2 YYREEE (reference sequence). The CDR3 totals 13 residues. V was trimmed by 2 bases and J by 6 bases, leaving 11 bases between them. Full variable domain (rest looked up from reference TRBV5-4 and TRBJ2-5): ETGVTQSPTHLIKTRGQQVTLRCSSQSGHNTVSWYQQALGQGPQFIFQYYREEENGRGNFPPRFSGLQFPNYSSELNVNALELDDSALYLCASSLGLRKTQYFGPGTRLLVL.